This T cell receptor (beta chain) was identified in a study of blood T cell repertoires in COVID-19. Study overall: The United States, Italy and Spain provided the acute and convalescent COVID-19 samples. T cells, B-cell-depleted T cells, or PBMCs provided the cDNA or gDNA that served as material.

Per the authors' pipeline: It was from reference gene primer amplification that nucleated cell counts were estimated. TCRdb's table, derived via immunoSEQ multiplex PCR, lists solely in-frame clones and lacks some. V, J and clone size are taken as reported in that table, and D and trimming were inferred from the DNA itself. The table lists about 28,000 clones, 75% to 90% of them singletons. The receptor's source is a man between 70 and 80 years old with active COVID-19. The sample consisted of peripheral blood.

As DNA, the CDR3 is TGTGCCAGCAGTGGGGACAGGGGAGAGACCCAGTACTTC. Protein product: CASSGDRGETQYF. The chain employs TRBV6-4 and TRBJ2-5, with 10 bases that match TRBD1. After removal of 4 bases from V and 4 bases from J, the junction contained 0 bases not matched to a gene. Per the germline V gene, CDR1 is MRHNA and CDR2 is SNTAGT. The CDR3 is 13 amino acids.